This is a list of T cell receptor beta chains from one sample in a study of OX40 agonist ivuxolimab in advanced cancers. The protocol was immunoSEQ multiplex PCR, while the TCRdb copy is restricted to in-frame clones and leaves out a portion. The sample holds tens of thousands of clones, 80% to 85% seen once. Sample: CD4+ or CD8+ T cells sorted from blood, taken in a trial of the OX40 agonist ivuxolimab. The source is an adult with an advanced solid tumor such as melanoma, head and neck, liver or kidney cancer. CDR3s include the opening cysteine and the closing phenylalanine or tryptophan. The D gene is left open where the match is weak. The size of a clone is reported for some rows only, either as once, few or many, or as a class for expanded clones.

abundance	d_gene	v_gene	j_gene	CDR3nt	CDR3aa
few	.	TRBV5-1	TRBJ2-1	TGCGCCAGCAGCTTGGGAGGTAGCTCCTACAATGAGCAGTTCTTC	CASSLGGSSYNEQFF
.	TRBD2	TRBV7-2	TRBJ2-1	TGTGCCAGCAGCACTAGCGGGCCAAGCTCCTACAATGAGCAGTTCTTC	CASSTSGPSSYNEQFF
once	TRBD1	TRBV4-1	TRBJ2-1	TGCGCCAGCAGCCAAGAAATGGACAGGGCCTACAATGAGCAGTTCTTC	CASSQEMDRAYNEQFF
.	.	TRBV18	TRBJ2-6	TGTGCCAGCTCACAGGGGACTGGGGCCAACGTCCTGACTTTC	CASSQGTGANVLTF
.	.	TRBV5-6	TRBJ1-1	TGTGCCAGCAGCAGAACTTCGGAGTTATCCACTGAAGCTTTCTTT	CASSRTSELSTEAFF
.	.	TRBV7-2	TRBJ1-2	TGTGCCAGCAGCTCCCAACCGGGGGGAGGCTATGGCTACACCTTC	CASSSQPGGGYGYTF
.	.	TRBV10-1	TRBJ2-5	TGCGCCAGCAGTGAGGCACACGGGGAGACCCAGTACTTC	CASSEAHGETQYF
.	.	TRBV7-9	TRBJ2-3	TGTGCCAGCAGCTTAGCACCAGATACGCAGTATTTT	CASSLAPDTQYF
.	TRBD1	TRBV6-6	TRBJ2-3	TGTGCCAGCAGTTCCGGGACAGGGCGAAAGCAGTATTTT	CASSSGTGRKQYF
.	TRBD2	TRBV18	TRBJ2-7	TGTGCCAGCTCCTTGACTAGCGGGCCCTACGAGCAGTACTTC	CASSLTSGPYEQYF
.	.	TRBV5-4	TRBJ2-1	TGTGCCAGCAGCTTTACGGAATACAATGAGCAGTTCTTC	CASSFTEYNEQFF
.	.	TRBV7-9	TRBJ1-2	TGTGCCAGCAGCCAGACGGGGGGATTTCGCTATGGCTACACCTTC	CASSQTGGFRYGYTF
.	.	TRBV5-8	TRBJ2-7	TGTGCCAGCAGCAGAACAGGGTTGTCCTACGAGCAGTACTTC	CASSRTGLSYEQYF
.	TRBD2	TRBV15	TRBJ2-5	TGTGCCACCAGCCCCGGGGGGGAGACCCAGTACTTC	CATSPGGETQYF
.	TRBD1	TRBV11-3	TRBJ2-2	TGTGCCAGCAGCTCCAGGGGGTACACCGGGGAGCTGTTTTTT	CASSSRGYTGELFF
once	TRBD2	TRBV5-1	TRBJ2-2	TGCGCCAGCACCTCACTAGCGGGGAACACCGGGGAGCTGTTTTTT	CASTSLAGNTGELFF
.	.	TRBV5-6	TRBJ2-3	TGTGCCAGCAGCGGGGTCACCGCTAGCACAGATACGCAGTATTTT	CASSGVTASTDTQYF
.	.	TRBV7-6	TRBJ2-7	TGTGCCAGCAGCTCCCCGCCAGGGTTAGTGCAGTACTTC	CASSSPPGLVQYF
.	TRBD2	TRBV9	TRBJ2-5	TGTGCCAGCAGCGGCCCCAGGCTAGCGGGAGTAGAGACCCAGTACTTC	CASSGPRLAGVETQYF
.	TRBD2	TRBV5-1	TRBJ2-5	TGCGCCAGCACCCGAGGGGAGGGCGATGTCGGAGAGACCCAGTACTTC	CASTRGEGDVGETQYF
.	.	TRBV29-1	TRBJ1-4	TGCAGCGTTGAAGAGGGTTTAAGTGAAAAACTGTTTTTT	CSVEEGLSEKLFF
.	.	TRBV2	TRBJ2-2	TGTGCCAGCAGCGGGACCCCGAACACCGGGGAGCTGTTTTTT	CASSGTPNTGELFF
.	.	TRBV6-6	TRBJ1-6	TGTGCCACAACAAGAACAGCAAATTCACCCCTCCACTTT	CATTRTANSPLHF
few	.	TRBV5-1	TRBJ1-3	TGCGCCAGCAGCTTGGGCCCCGGGTCCTCTGGAAACACCATATATTTT	CASSLGPGSSGNTIYF
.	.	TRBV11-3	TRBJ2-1	TGTGCCAGCAGTTATCGGGGGACCTACAATGAGCAGTTCTTC	CASSYRGTYNEQFF
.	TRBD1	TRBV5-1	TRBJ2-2	TGCGCCAGCAGCTTGGGGACAGGCGGGACCGGGGAGCTGTTTTTT	CASSLGTGGTGELFF
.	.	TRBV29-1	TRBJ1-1	TGCAGCGGAGGACTATCCACTGAAGCTTTCTTT	CSGGLSTEAFF
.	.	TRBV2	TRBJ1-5	TGTGCCAGCATGAGGGGGAGCGGTCAGCCCCAGCATTTT	CASMRGSGQPQHF
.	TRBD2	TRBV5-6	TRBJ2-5	TGTGCCAGCAGCTACCGGACTAGCTTGGAGACCCAGTACTTC	CASSYRTSLETQYF
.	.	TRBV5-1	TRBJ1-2	TGCGCCAGCAGCTTGGGAAGCCCTAACTATGGCTACACCTTC	CASSLGSPNYGYTF
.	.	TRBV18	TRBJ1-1	TGTGCCACCCTCACGGGGGTGAACACTGAAGCTTTCTTT	CATLTGVNTEAFF
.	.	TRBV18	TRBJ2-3	TGTGCCAGCTCACGGGCAACAGATACGCAGTATTTT	CASSRATDTQYF
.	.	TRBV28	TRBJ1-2	TGTGCCAGCTCTCAACGGGGTTCTGACTGCACCTTC	CASSQRGSDCTF
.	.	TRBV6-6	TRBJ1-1	TGTGCCAGCAGTTACGATTGGAGGAACACTGAAGCTTTCTTT	CASSYDWRNTEAFF
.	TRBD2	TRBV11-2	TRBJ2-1	TGTGCCAGCAGCCCGACTAGCGGGAGGGGCAATGAGCAGTTCTTC	CASSPTSGRGNEQFF
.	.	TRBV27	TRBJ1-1	TGTGCCAGCAGTTTAGTGAACACTGAAGCTTTCTTT	CASSLVNTEAFF
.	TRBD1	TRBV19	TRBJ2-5	TGTGCCAGTAGTCCAAACAGGGGGCGAGAGACCCAGTACTTC	CASSPNRGRETQYF
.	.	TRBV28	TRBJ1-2	TGTGCCAGCAGTCCCCCGGGGCAGGGGTATGGCTACACCTTC	CASSPPGQGYGYTF
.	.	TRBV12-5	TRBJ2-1	TGTGCTAGTGGGCCGAGGGGCAGGGACCCCTACAATGAGCAGTTCTTC	CASGPRGRDPYNEQFF
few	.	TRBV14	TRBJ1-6	TGTGCCAGCAGCCAGACTCAGGGGTGGCCCCTCCACTTT	CASSQTQGWPLHF
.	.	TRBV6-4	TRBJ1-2	TGTGCCAGCAGTCCCAACCCTGGGCGCCGATCGGGGCGAAATGGCTACACCTTC	CASSPNPGRRSGRNGYTF
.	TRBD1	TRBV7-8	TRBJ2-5	TGTGCCAGCTGCCAGGGACAGCAAGAGACCCAGTACTTC	CASCQGQQETQYF
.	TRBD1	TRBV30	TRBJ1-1	TGTGCCTCGTATCGACGTACGACAGGGGAAGCTTTCTTT	CASYRRTTGEAFF
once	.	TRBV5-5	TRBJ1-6	TGTGCCAGCAGCTTGGGAGTTATCACCCGAGACTTT	CASSLGVITRDF
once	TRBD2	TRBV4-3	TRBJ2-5	TGCGCCAGCAGCCAACAATGGACTAGCGGGAGCCAAGAGACCCAGTACTTC	CASSQQWTSGSQETQYF